This paragraph reports one T cell receptor (beta chain). Its antigen is currently unknown. The data are from a study of graft-versus-host responses after intestinal transplantation. Study-wide results and limits: Detected in recipient marrow were GvH clones, some of which were first observed in ileum or blood. Graft-donor T cell macrochimerism coincided with high graft-versus-host to host-versus-graft clonal ratios in allografts.

With V trimmed by 7 bases and J by 6 bases, 10 bases remained unmatched. The CDR3 extends over 14 amino acids. Germline CDR1 and CDR2: SGHRS and YFSETQ. The method was immunoSEQ multiplex PCR; TCRdb's version includes in-frame clones alone and lacks a portion of them. The sample has around 96,000 clones; approximately 92% are singletons. J is TRBJ2-1 and V is TRBV5-1, with 7 bases matching TRBD1. This clonotype was sampled from a human patient who received an intestinal transplant, so some T cells may come from the graft donor. The sequencing used PBMCs, collected roughly 410 days after intestinal transplant. CDR3 DNA sequence: TGCGCCAGCGGAAGACAGGGTGACCCCAATGAGCAGTTCTTC. It codes for CASGRQGDPNEQFF.